This record concerns one T cell receptor beta chain sequence. Its antigen is unknown. This CDR3 is built from 15 residues. CDR1 and CDR2 (germline): KGHSH, LQKENI. V lost 4 bases to trimming and J lost 3 bases, with 15 bases between them. The sample comes from a study of cytomegalovirus exposure and HLA in healthy donors. Whole-study findings and limits: Cytomegalovirus association was assigned to 150 to 200 TCR beta chains. An Asian-associated ancestry cluster reportedly showed fewer N-insertions than the roughly 700-donor mean in a later analysis. It was reported that TCR beta sequences correctly inferred the HLA-A and HLA-B alleles for most subjects. 87-base-pair reads could not separate some V segments, including TRBV6-2 and TRBV6-3.

13 Jbeta primers and 60 Vbeta primers were used for the PCR. TCRdb's copy holds only in-frame clones and misses some; the assay was immunoSEQ multiplex PCR. The listing contains tens of thousands of clones. The receptor's source is a female donor in good health and CMV-seropositive. The rearrangement links TRBV18 to TRBJ1-1; D unresolved. Specimen: PBMCs. The CDR3 DNA follows: TGTGCCAGCTCACTAATGGCGGGTAGGGACACTGAAGCTTTCTTT. This translates into CASSLMAGRDTEAFF.